The 3 T cell receptor beta chains in this list originate from one sample, sequenced in a study of blood T cell repertoires in COVID-19. Data came from immunoSEQ multiplex PCR; TCRdb stores just in-frame clones and leaves some out. The profile shows around 400,000 clones, roughly 86% of them singletons. The sequencing sample was made of peripheral blood. The receptors derive from a woman between 55 and 75 years old with COVID-19, enrolled during active disease.

The V gene is TRBV6-5, the J gene TRBJ1-3; no firm D call. With 3 bases removed from V and 0 bases from J, the gap between germline ends came to 6 bases. CDR3 length equals 14 residues. From germline, CDR1 is MNHEY and CDR2 SVGAGI. This chain's CDR3 is CASSYQVSGNTIYF. In DNA, the CDR3 is TGTGCCAGCAGTTATCAGGTCTCTGGAAACACCATATATTTT.

The table lists this clone with a count of one. The chain carries TRBV5-4 and TRBJ2-5, with 9 bases aligning to TRBD2. Germline assignment: CDR1 SGHNT and CDR2 YYREEE (reference sequence). V shed 5 bases and J 5 bases; nucleotides not matched to a gene: 7. CDR3 size: 14 residues. The CDR3 protein is CASSGRGGPETQYF. CDR3 bases: TGTGCCAGCAGTGGGCGGGGGGGCCCGGAGACCCAGTACTTC.

The genes are TRBV28 and TRBJ1-1, with D maybe TRBD1 (6 bases). This CDR3 is built from 15 residues. Germline V gene sequence: CDR1 MDHEN, CDR2 SYDVKM. V lost 5 bases and J 4 bases, leaving 17 bases between the germline ends. CDR3 sequence (DNA): TGTGCCAGCAGTACCGGGGGGGCCCGAGGCACTGAAGCTTTCTTT. Translation gives CASSTGGARGTEAFF.